Sequencing of this T cell receptor (beta chain) was carried out in a study of cytomegalovirus exposure and HLA in healthy donors. Trimming removed 0 bases from V and 6 bases from J, with 6 bases in between. Germline lookup yields CDR1 SGHRS and CDR2 YFSETQ. The CDR3 is made up of 12 amino acids. Use of 60 Vbeta and 13 Jbeta primers characterized the PCR. Data came from immunoSEQ multiplex PCR; TCRdb stores just in-frame clones and leaves some out. The sample lists tens of thousands of clones; roughly 78% were seen once. Concerning this clone: Its cognate antigen is unknown.

Study outcomes and limitations: Immune exposure information comprised only CMV serostatus. Using a false discovery rate of 0.05, a later analysis showed that 16,000 or so TCR beta sequences were associated with HLA alleles.

The sample consisted of PBMCs. The J gene is TRBJ1-1, the V gene TRBV5-1; perhaps TRBD1 as D (6 bases). The sequence came from a woman between 35 and 50 years old in good health and CMV-seropositive. The chain's CDR3 is CASSLEGAEAFF. The CDR3 DNA is TGCGCCAGCAGCTTGGAGGGGGCTGAAGCTTTCTTT.